This TCR beta chain was obtained from a study of control samples from healthy donors and cancer patients. The protocol was immunoSEQ multiplex PCR, while the TCRdb copy is restricted to in-frame clones and leaves out a portion. The sample has some 150,000 clones, about 93% seen once; the top ten hold approximately 2.5%. The CDR3 is 13 amino acids. Trimming cost V 3 bases and J 6 bases, with 11 bases left between them. Germline-derived CDR1 and CDR2 are WSHSY and SAAADI. The chain uses TRBV10-2 and TRBJ1-2; possible D gene TRBD1, 5 bases. Sequencing used blood. The receptor was isolated from a man aged 45-65 years in good health. CDR3 in amino acids: CASSEKGPHGYTF. The CDR3 DNA sequence: TGCGCCAGCAGTGAAAAGGGGCCCCATGGCTACACCTTC.